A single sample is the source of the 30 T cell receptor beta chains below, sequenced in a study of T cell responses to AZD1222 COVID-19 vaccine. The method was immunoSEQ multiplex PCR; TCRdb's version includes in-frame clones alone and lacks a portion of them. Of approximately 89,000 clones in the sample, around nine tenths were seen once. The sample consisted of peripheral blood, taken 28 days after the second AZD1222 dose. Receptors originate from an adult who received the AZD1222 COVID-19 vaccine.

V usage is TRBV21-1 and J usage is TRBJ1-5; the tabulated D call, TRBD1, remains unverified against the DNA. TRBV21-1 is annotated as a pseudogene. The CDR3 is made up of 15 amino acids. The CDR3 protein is CASFRGTGKDQPQHF. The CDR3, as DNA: TGTGCCAGTTTTCGAGGGACAGGGAAAGATCAGCCCCAGCATTTT.

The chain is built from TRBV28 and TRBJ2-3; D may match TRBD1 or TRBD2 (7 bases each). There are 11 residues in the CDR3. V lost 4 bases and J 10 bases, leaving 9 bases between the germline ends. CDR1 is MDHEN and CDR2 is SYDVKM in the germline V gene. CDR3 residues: CASSSGGAQYF. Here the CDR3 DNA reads TGTGCCAGCAGTTCAGGGGGGGCGCAGTATTTT. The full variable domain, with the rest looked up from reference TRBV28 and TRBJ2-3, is DVKVTQSSRYLVKRTGEKVFLECVQDMDHENMFWYRQDPGLGLRLIYFSYDVKMKEKGDIPEGYSVSREKKERFSLILESASTNQTSMYLCASSSGGAQYFGPGTRLTVL.

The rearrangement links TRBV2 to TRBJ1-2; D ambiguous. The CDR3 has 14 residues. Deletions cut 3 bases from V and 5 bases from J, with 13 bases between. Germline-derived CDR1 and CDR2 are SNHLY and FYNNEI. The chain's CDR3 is CASSERVEGYGYTF. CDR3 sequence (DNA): TGTGCCAGCAGTGAGAGGGTCGAAGGGTATGGCTACACCTTC.

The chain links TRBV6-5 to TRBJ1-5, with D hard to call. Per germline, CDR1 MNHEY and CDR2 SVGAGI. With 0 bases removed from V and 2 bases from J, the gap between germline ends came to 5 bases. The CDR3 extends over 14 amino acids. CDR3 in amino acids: CASSYSTGNQPQHF. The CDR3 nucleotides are TGTGCCAGCAGTTACTCGACTGGCAATCAGCCCCAGCATTTT.

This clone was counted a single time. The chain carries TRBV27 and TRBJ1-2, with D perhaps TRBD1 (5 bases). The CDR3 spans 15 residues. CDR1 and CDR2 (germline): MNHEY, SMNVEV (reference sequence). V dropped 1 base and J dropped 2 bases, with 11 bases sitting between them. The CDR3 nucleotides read TGTGCCAGCAGTTTATACGGACACCGCAACTATGGCTACACCTTC. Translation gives CASSLYGHRNYGYTF.

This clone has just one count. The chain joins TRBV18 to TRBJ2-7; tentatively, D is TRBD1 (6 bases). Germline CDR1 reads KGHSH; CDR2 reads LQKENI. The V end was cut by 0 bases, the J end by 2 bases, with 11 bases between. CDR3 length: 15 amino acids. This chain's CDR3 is CASSPPDSLAYEQYF. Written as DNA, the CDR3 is TGTGCCAGCTCACCACCGGACAGCCTTGCCTACGAGCAGTACTTC.

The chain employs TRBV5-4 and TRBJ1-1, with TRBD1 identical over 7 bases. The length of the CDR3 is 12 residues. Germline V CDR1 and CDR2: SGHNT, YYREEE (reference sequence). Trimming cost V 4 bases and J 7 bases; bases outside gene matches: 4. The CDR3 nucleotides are TGTGCCAGCAGCCCGACAGGGCTTGAAGCTTTCTTT. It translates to CASSPTGLEAFF.

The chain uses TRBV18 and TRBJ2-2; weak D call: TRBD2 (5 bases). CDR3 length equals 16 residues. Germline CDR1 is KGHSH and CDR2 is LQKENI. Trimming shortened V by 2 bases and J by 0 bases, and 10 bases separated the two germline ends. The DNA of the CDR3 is TGTGCCAGCTCACCAAGCCTAGCCTCGAACACCGGGGAGCTGTTTTTT. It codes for CASSPSLASNTGELFF. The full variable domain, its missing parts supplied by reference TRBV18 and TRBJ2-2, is NAGVMQNPRHLVRRRGQEARLRCSPMKGHSHVYWYRQLPEEGLKFMVYLQKENIIDESGMPKERFSAEFPKEGPSILRIQQVVRGDSAAYFCASSPSLASNTGELFFGEGSRLTVL.

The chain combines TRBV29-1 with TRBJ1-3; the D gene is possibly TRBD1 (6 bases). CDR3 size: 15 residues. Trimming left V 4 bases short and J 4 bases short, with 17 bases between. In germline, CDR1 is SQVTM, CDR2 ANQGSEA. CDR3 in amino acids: CSVVPGLGGGNTIYF. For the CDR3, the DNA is TGCAGCGTTGTGCCGGGCCTGGGGGGCGGAAACACCATATATTTT.

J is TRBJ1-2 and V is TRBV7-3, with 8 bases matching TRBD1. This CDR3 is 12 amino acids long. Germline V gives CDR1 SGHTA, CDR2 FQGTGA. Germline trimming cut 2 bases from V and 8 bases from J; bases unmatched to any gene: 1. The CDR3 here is CASSLGQGGYTF. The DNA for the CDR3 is TGTGCCAGCAGCTTAGGACAGGGCGGCTACACCTTC.

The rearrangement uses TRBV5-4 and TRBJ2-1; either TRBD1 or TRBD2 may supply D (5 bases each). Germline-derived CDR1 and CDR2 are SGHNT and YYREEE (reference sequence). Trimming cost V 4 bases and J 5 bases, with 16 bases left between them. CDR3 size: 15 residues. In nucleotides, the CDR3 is TGTGCCAGCAGCCAAACCGGGACGGGGAACAATGAGCAGTTCTTC. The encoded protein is CASSQTGTGNNEQFF.

This chain's CDR3 is CAWTAGTSGRRSPYEQYF. The CDR3 DNA sequence: TGTGCCTGGACGGCGGGGACTAGCGGGAGAAGATCGCCCTACGAGCAGTACTTC. The rearrangement joins TRBV30 to TRBJ2-7; 14 bases are shared with TRBD2. Losses at the gene ends were 4 bases for V and 2 bases for J; bases not matched to a gene: 13. CDR1 and CDR2 from the germline V gene are GTSNPN and SVGIG (reference sequence). This CDR3 has 18 amino acids.

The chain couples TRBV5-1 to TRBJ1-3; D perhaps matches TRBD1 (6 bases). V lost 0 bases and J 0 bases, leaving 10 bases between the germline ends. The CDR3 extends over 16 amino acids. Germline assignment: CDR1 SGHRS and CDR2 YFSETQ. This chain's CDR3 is CASSLGGTSSGNTIYF. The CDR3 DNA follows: TGCGCCAGCAGCTTGGGTGGGACAAGCTCTGGAAACACCATATATTTT.

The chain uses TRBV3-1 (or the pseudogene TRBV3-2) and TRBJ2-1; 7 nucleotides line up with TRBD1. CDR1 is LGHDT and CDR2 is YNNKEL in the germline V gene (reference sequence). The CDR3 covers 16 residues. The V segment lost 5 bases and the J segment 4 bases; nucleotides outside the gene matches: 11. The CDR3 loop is CASSSHRDRPYNEQFF. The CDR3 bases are TGTGCCAGCAGCTCCCACCGGGACAGACCTTACAATGAGCAGTTCTTC.

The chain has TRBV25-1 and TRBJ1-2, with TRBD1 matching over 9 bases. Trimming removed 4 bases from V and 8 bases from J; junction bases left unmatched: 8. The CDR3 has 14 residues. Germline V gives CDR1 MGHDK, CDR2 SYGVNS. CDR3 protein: CASSAGQGVRGYTF. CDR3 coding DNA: TGTGCCAGCAGTGCGGGACAGGGCGTGCGAGGCTACACCTTC.

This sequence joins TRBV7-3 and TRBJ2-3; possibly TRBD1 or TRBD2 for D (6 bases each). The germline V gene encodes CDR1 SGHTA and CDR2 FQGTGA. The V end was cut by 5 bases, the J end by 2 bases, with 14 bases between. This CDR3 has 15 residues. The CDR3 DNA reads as TGTGCCAGCAGCATCCAAGGGGGGTCCACAGATACGCAGTATTTT. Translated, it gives CASSIQGGSTDTQYF. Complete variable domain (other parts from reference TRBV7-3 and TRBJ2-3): GAGVSQTPSNKVTEKGKYVELRCDPISGHTALYWYRQSLGQGPEFLIYFQGTGAADDSGLPNDRFFAVRPEGSVSTLKIQRTERGDSAVYLCASSIQGGSTDTQYFGPGTRLTVL.

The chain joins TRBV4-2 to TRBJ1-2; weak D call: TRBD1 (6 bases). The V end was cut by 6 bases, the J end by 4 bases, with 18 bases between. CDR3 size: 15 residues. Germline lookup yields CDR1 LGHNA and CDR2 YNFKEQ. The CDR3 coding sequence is TGTGCCAGCAGTATCAACAGGGACTCATCCTATGGCTACACCTTC. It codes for CASSINRDSSYGYTF.

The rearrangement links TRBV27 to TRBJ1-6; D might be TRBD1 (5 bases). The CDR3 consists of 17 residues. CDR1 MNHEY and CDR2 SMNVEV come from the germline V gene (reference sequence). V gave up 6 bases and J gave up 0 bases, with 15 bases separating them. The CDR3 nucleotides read TGTGCCAGCAGACTCGGACAAGTTGGCTCCTATAATTCACCCCTCCACTTT. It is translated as CASRLGQVGSYNSPLHF.

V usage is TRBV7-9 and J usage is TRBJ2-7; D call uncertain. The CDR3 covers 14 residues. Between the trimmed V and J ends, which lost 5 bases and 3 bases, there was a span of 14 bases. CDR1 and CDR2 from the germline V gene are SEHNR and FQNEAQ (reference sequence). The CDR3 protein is CASSPNLLVYEQYF. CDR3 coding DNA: TGTGCCAGCAGCCCCAACCTCCTCGTCTACGAGCAGTACTTC.

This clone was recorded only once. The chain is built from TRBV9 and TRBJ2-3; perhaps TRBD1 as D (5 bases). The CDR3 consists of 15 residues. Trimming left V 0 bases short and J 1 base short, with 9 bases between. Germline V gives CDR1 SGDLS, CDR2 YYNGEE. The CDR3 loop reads CASSVGTGGTDTQYF. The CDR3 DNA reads TGTGCCAGCAGCGTAGGTACAGGCGGCACAGATACGCAGTATTTT.

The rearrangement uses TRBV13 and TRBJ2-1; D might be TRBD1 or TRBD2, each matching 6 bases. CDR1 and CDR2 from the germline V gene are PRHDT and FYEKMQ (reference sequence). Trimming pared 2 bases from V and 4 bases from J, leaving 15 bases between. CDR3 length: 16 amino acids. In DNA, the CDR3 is TGTGCCAGCAGCTTAAGGGGGAGCGGGCAATACAATGAGCAGTTCTTC. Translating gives CASSLRGSGQYNEQFF.

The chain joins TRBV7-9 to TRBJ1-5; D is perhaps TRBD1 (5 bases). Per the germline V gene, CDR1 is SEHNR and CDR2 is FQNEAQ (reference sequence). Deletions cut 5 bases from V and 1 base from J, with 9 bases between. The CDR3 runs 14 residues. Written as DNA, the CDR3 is TGTGCCAGCAGCCGCGGGGGAAGCAATCAGCCCCAGCATTTT. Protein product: CASSRGGSNQPQHF.

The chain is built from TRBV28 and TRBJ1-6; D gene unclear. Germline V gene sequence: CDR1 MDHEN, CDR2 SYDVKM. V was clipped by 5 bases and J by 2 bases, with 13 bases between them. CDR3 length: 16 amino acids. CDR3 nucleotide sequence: TGTGCCAGCAGTCTTACAGTGGCGGCCTATAATTCACCCCTCCACTTT. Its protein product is CASSLTVAAYNSPLHF.

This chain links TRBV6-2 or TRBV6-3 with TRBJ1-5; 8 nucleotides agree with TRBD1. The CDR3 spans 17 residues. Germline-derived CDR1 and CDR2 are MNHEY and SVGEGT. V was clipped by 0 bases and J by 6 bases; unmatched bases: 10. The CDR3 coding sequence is TGTGCCAGCAGTTACTCGAGTGGCAGGGGGCTCGGTCAGCCCCAGCATTTT. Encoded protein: CASSYSSGRGLGQPQHF.

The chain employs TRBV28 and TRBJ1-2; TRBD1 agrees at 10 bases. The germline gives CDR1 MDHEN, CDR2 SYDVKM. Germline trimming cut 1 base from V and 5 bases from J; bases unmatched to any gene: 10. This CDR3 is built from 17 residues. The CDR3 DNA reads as TGTGCCAGCAGTTTATTGGTGGACAGGGGGGTTCTGTATGGCTACACCTTC. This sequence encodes CASSLLVDRGVLYGYTF.

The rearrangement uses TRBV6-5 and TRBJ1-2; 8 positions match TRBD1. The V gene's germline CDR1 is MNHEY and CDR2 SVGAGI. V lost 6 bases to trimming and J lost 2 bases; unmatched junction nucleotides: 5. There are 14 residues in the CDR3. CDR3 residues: CASRDRAQNYGYTF. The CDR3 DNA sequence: TGTGCCAGCAGGGACAGGGCCCAAAACTATGGCTACACCTTC.

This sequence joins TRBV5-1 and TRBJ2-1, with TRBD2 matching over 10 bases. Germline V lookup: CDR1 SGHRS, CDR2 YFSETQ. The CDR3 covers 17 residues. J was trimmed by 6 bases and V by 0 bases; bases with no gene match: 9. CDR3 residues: CASSLAHLAGVANEQFF. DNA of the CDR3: TGCGCCAGCAGCTTGGCGCACCTAGCGGGAGTAGCCAATGAGCAGTTCTTC.

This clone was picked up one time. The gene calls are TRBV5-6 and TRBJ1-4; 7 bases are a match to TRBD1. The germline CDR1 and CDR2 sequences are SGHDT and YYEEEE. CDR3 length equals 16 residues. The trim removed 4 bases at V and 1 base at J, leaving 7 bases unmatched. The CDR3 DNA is TGTGCCAGCAGCCTATACCAGGGGGGAACTAATGAAAAACTGTTTTTT. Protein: CASSLYQGGTNEKLFF.

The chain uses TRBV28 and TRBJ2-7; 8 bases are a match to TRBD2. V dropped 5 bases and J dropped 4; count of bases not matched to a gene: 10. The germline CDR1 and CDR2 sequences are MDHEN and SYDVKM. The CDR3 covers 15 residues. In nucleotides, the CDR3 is TGTGCCAGCAGTGCACCGAGCGGGAGAGCTTACGAGCAGTACTTC. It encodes CASSAPSGRAYEQYF. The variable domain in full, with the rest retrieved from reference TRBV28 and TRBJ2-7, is DVKVTQSSRYLVKRTGEKVFLECVQDMDHENMFWYRQDPGLGLRLIYFSYDVKMKEKGDIPEGYSVSREKKERFSLILESASTNQTSMYLCASSAPSGRAYEQYFGPGTRLTVT.

Here the CDR3 reads CASSRRTANTEAFF. CDR3 nucleotides: TGTGCCAGCAGCCGTAGGACGGCGAACACTGAAGCTTTCTTT. The chain uses TRBV14 and TRBJ1-1; D remains ambiguous. This CDR3 contains 14 residues. The germline V gene has CDR1 SGHDN and CDR2 FVKESK. Trimming pared 4 bases from V and 1 base from J, leaving 10 bases between.